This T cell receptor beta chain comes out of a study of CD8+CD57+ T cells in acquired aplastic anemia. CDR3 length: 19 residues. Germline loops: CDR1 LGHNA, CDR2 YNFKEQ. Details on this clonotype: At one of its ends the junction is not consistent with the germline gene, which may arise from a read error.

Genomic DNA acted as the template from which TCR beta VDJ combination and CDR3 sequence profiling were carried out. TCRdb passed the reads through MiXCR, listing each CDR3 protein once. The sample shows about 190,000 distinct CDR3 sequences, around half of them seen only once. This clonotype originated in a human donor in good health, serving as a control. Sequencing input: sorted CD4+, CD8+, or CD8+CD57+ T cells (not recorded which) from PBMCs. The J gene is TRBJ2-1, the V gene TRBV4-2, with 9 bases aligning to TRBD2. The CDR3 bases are TGTGCCAGCAGCCAAGATGGTTCCAGCGGGGGGTGGGCATACACTGAGCAGTTCTTC. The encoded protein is CASSQDGSSGGWAYTEQFF.